This TCR beta chain was sequenced in a study of CD8 T cells in Susac syndrome. TCR beta sequences were obtained from blood CD8+ and CD4+ T cells. Reverse transcription used about 0.45 to 1 ug RNA and random hexamers. TCRdb re-derived calls from the immunoSEQ multiplex PCR reads in MiXCR, one entry per CDR3 protein. This sample has 250,000 to 350,000 distinct CDR3 sequences, with approximately 81% found just once. The sequencing input was CD8+ T cells from PBMCs. This receptor was obtained from a human donor with multiple sclerosis.

The CDR3 region is CASSFDRTTERGEKLFF. The CDR3 DNA follows: TGTGCCAGCAGTTTTGACCGAACCACGGAGCGGGGTGAAAAACTGTTTTTT. This chain connects TRBV28 to TRBJ1-4; D gene ambiguous. Germline V lookup: CDR1 MDHEN, CDR2 SYDVKM. The CDR3 runs to 17 residues. V lost 3 bases, J lost 7 bases, and 21 bases lay in between.